This T cell receptor (beta chain) stems from a study of T cells in Graves' hyperthyroidism and ophthalmopathy. The TCR beta CDR3 regions underwent amplification using RNA transcripts as the source. A set of HTBI primers served as the primers for a first-round RT-PCR of the TCR CDR3. In TCRdb, the multiplex PCR reads were re-called with MiXCR into one record per CDR3 protein. The sample includes nearly 750,000 distinct CDR3 sequences, under 45% of them seen just once. This CDR3 spans 12 amino acids. From germline, CDR1 is SGHTA and CDR2 FQGTGA. V was pared by 0 bases and J by 11 bases, with 10 bases between.

J is TRBJ1-2 and V is TRBV7-3, with TRBD1 as a possible D gene (5 bases). Sequencing was done on a sample of blood. The sequence derives from a woman between 40 and 55 years old with Graves' hyperthyroidism. CDR3 amino acids: CASSLTSGGYTF. In DNA, the CDR3 is TGTGCCAGCAGCTTAACTAGCGGGGGTTACACCTTC.